The following is a T cell receptor (beta chain) sequence with its context. The source of the sample is a study of blood T cell repertoires in COVID-19. Trimming left V 3 bases short and J 8 bases short, with 14 bases between. Germline assignment: CDR1 SGDLS and CDR2 YYNGEE. This CDR3 is built from 14 residues. The repertoire was sequenced with immunoSEQ multiplex PCR; TCRdb's copy has only in-frame clones and lacks some. Of fewer than 200,000 clones listed, 60% to 80% were seen once; the top ten hold roughly a sixth. J is TRBJ1-4 and V is TRBV9; D uncertain. The sequence was obtained from a woman between 50 and 59 years old who had recovered from COVID-19. The sample comprised PBMCs or T cells enriched from blood (not recorded which). This chain's CDR3 is CASSAAGSNEKLFF. CDR3 coding DNA: TGTGCCAGCAGCGCCGCAGGAAGTAACGAAAAACTGTTTTTT.